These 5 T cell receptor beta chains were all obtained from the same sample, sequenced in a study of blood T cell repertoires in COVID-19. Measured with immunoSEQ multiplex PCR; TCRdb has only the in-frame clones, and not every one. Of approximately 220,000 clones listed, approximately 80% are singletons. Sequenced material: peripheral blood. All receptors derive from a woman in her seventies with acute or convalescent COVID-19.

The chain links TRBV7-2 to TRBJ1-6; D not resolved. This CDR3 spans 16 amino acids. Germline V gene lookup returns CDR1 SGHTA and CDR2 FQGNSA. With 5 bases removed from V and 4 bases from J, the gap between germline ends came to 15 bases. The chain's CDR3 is CASSPVRTQYNSPLHF. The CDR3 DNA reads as TGTGCCAGCAGCCCCGTTCGAACACAATATAATTCACCCCTCCACTTT.

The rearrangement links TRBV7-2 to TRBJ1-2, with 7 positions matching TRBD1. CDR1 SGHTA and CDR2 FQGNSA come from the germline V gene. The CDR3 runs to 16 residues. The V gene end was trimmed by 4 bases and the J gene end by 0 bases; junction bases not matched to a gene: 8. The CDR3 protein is CASSSSTRGANYGYTF. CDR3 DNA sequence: TGTGCCAGCAGCTCCTCCACCAGGGGGGCTAACTATGGCTACACCTTC.

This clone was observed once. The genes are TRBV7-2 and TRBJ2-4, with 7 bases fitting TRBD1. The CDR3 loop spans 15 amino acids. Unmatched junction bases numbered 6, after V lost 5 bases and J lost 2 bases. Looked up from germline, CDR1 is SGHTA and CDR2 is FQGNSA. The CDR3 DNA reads TGTGCCAGCAGCCAAACAGGGGCTACCAAAAACATTCAGTACTTC. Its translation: CASSQTGATKNIQYF.

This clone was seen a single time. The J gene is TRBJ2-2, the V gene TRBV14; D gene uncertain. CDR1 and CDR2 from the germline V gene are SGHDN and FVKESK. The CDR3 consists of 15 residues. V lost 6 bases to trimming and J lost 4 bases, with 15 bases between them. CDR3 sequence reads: CASRPRVSPTGELFF. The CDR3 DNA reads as TGTGCCAGCAGGCCCCGGGTCAGCCCCACCGGGGAGCTGTTTTTT.

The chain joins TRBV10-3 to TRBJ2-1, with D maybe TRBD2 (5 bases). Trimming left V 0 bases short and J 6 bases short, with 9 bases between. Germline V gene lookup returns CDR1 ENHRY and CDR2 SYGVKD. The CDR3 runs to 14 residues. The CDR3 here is CAISESTGVNEQFF. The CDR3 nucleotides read TGTGCCATCAGTGAGTCGACCGGGGTCAATGAGCAGTTCTTC.